The sequence of this T cell receptor beta chain was determined in a study of shared clonotypes between healthy human individuals. TCRdb's table, derived via immunoSEQ multiplex PCR, lists solely in-frame clones and lacks some. The repertoire holds some 500,000 clones, with roughly 95% as singletons. Those who donated, Caucasian adults without exception, all lived in Nashville, Tennessee. Memory CD4+ cells were the fraction left after CD45RA+ naive selection. This CDR3 spans 14 amino acids. The study's findings and limits: Sampling involved blood alone; tissue repertoires likely differ.

About this clone itself: The antigen remains unidentified.

The chain joins TRBV21-1 to TRBJ2-5; the table names TRBD2, a call not compared with the DNA. TRBV21-1 is a known pseudogene. This TCR was recovered from a woman in her twenties or thirties in good health. The sequenced material came from naive CD4+ T cells sorted from blood. The subset is: CD45RA+ positively selected. CDR3 sequence reads: CASSSEGRQETQYF. The CDR3 DNA follows: TGTGCCAGCAGCTCAGAGGGCCGGCAAGAGACCCAGTACTTC.